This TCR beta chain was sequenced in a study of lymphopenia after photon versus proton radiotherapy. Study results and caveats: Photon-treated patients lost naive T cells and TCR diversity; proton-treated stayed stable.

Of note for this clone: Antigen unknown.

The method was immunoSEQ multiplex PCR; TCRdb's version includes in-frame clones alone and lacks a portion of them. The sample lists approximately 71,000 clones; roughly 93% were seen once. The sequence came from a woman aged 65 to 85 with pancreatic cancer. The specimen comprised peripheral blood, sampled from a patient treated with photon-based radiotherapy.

The CDR3 nucleotides are TGTGCCAGCAGCCTACTTTGGGGCACAGATACGCAGTATTTT. Amino acid sequence: CASSLLWGTDTQYF. The chain joins TRBV7-2 to TRBJ2-3; D is uncertain. This CDR3 is 14 amino acids long. V was pared by 5 bases and J by 1 base, with 10 bases between. From germline, CDR1 is SGHTA and CDR2 FQGNSA. Filled out from reference TRBV7-2 and TRBJ2-3, the complete variable domain reads GAGVSQSPSNKVTEKGKDVELRCDPISGHTALYWYRQSLGQGLEFLIYFQGNSAPDKSGLPSDRFSAERTGGSVSTLTIQRTQQEDSAVYLCASSLLWGTDTQYFGPGTRLTVL.